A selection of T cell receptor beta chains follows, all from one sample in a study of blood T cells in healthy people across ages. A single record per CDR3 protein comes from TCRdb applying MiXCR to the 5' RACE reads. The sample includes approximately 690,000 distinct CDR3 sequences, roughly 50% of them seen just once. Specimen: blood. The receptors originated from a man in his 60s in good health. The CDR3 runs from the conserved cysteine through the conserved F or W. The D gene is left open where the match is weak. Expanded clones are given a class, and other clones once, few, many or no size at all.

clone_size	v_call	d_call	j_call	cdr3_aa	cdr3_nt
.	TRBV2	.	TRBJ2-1	CASKELSMGNEQFF	TGTGCCAGCAAGGAGTTGTCCATGGGCAATGAGCAGTTCTTC
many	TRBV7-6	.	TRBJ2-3	CASSRGVPSTDTQYF	TGTGCCAGCAGCAGGGGAGTACCTAGCACAGATACGCAGTATTTT
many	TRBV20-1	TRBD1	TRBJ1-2	CSASTTGGGNGYTF	TGCAGTGCTAGTACAACAGGGGGCGGGAATGGCTACACCTTC
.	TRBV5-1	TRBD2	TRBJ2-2	CASSFAAGVGSAGELFF	TGCGCCAGCAGCTTCGCGGCGGGGGTAGGTTCCGCCGGGGAGCTGTTTTTT
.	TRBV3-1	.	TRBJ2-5	CASERGERETQYF	TGTGCCAGTGAAAGGGGGGAACGGGAGACCCAGTACTTC
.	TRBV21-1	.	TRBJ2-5	CASSKVVGQETQYF	TGTGCCAGCAGCAAAGTGGTCGGCCAAGAGACCCAGTACTTC
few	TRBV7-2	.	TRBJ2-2	CASSLGSNTGELFF	TGTGCCAGCAGCTTGGGGTCGAACACCGGGGAGCTGTTTTTT
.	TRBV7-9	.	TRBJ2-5	CASSSQGISETQYF	TGTGCCAGCAGCTCACAGGGTATCTCGGAGACCCAGTACTTC
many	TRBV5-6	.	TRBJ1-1	CASSLAGFPGWAFF	TGTGCCAGCAGCTTGGCCGGGTTTCCGGGGTGGGCTTTCTTT
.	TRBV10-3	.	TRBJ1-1	CAIGASGYTEAFF	TGTGCCATCGGCGCTTCTGGATACACTGAAGCTTTCTTT
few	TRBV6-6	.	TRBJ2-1	CASSDSVGDEQFF	TGTGCCAGCAGTGACTCCGTCGGGGATGAGCAGTTCTTC
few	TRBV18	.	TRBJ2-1	CASSPSGTHIYNEQFF	TGTGCCAGCTCACCGAGTGGGACACATATCTACAATGAGCAGTTCTTC
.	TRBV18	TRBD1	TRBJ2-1	CASSPGTGSSNNEQFF	TGTGCCAGCTCACCGGGGACAGGGTCCAGCAACAATGAGCAGTTCTTC
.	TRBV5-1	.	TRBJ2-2	CASRREPVGTGELFF	TGCGCCAGCAGAAGGGAACCGGTGGGCACCGGGGAGCTGTTTTTT
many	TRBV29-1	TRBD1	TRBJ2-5	CSVRPTGKETQYF	TGCAGCGTTCGCCCGACAGGGAAAGAGACCCAGTACTTC
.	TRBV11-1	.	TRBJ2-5	CASSFPTQGPETQYF	TGTGCCAGCAGCTTTCCCACCCAGGGGCCGGAGACCCAGTACTTC
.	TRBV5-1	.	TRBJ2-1	CASSGQGEVEQFF	TGCGCCAGCAGCGGGCAGGGGGAGGTTGAGCAGTTCTTC
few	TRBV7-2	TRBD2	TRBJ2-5	CASSPASGGPQETQYF	TGTGCCAGCAGCCCCGCTAGCGGGGGTCCTCAAGAGACCCAGTACTTC
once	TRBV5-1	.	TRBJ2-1	CASSSSASSYNEQFF	TGCGCCAGCAGCAGTAGCGCCAGCTCCTACAATGAGCAGTTCTTC
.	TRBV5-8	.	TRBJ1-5	CASSPPPINQPQHF	TGTGCCAGCAGCCCTCCACCCATCAATCAGCCCCAGCATTTT
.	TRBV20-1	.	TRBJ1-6	CSVSGHADSPLHF	TGCAGTGTCTCGGGGCATGCCGATTCACCCCTCCACTTT
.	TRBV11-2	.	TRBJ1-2	CASSLGGDLSRYGYTF	TGTGCCAGCAGCTTAGGAGGTGACCTCTCCCGCTATGGCTACACCTTC
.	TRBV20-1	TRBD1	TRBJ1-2	CSASPGRGSGYTF	TGCAGTGCTAGTCCCGGCAGGGGGAGTGGCTACACCTTC
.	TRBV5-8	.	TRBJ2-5	CASSRMSYSRYQETQYF	TGTGCCAGCAGCCGCATGAGTTATAGTAGGTACCAAGAGACCCAGTACTTC
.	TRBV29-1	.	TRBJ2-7	CSVCLLLTGSTNEQYF	TGCAGCGTTTGCCTCTTACTGACAGGATCCACCAATGAGCAGTACTTC
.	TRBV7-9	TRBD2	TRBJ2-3	CASSYDSGVAQYF	TGTGCCAGCAGCTACGATAGCGGGGTGGCGCAGTATTTT
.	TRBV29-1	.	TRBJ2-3	CSGTDTDLRTDTQYF	TGCAGCGGCACGGACACGGACTTACGCACAGATACGCAGTATTTT
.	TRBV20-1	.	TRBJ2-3	CSAIGRGSTDTQYF	TGCAGTGCTATCGGACGGGGAAGCACAGATACGCAGTATTTT